This TCR beta chain was captured by sequencing in a study of technical replicates of blood from four donors. The CDR3 contains 14 residues. J gave up 5 bases and V 3 bases, and 6 bases lay outside the gene matches. In germline, CDR1 is GTSNPN, CDR2 SVGIG (reference sequence). This table comes from immunoSEQ multiplex PCR, and its TCRdb copy is limited to in-frame clones, with some not included. This sample has around 89,000 clones, with approximately 94% found just once. This clonotype was sampled from a human donor in good health. The sample consisted of T cells isolated from PBMCs. J is TRBJ2-3 and V is TRBV30, with 9 bases matching TRBD2. The CDR3 region has the DNA TGTGCCTGGAGCCAGAGCGGGGGGCTAGATACGCAGTATTTT. Protein sequence: CAWSQSGGLDTQYF.